This TCR beta chain was recovered during a study of shared clonotypes between healthy human individuals. Tens of thousands of T cell genomes (roughly 190 ng DNA) went into each sorted-subset replicate. Using immunoSEQ multiplex PCR, the repertoire was profiled, and TCRdb retains in-frame clones only, with some absent. Counted here are some 1,100,000 clones, around 78% occurring once; the ten biggest clones make up about 0.52%. Study findings and constraints: Several donors had 5% to 6% of their naive CD4 clonotypes in common.

This CDR3 has 15 residues. Germline lookup yields CDR1 MDHEN and CDR2 SYDVKM. To note about this clone: Its antigen is not known.

The TCR originated in a man younger than 35 in good health. Some clones in this sample may be carry-over from other donors' samples. Sequenced input: memory CD4+ T cells from PBMCs. As for subset: CD45RA-negative fraction. The chain links TRBV28 to TRBJ2-5; 8 bases align to TRBD2. With the DNA end fitting TRBJ2-7 better, the J assignment may be wrong. The CDR3 here is CASSSGGFELYEQYF. The CDR3 region has the DNA TGTGCCAGCAGCTCGGGAGGGTTTGAGCTATACGAGCAGTACTTC.